This passage covers 5 T cell receptor beta chains from one sample sequenced in a study of blood T cells in healthy people across ages. A second PCR, run for roughly 7 to 11 cycles, used a sample-barcoded 5' primer plus a J-beta primer mix. TCRdb independently ran MiXCR on the 5' RACE reads; one entry per CDR3 protein. The sample carries approximately 820,000 distinct CDR3 sequences, roughly 44% recorded once. Sequences were obtained from blood. These TCRs come from a man aged 60 to 75 in good health.

V gene TRBV6-5 combines with J gene TRBJ1-2; TRBD1 is a possible D gene (6 bases). V was trimmed by 7 bases and J by 7 bases, leaving 19 bases between them. Looked up from germline, CDR1 is MNHEY and CDR2 is SVGAGI. The CDR3 is 14 residues long. The CDR3 DNA reads TGTGCCAGCACCCCAGAGGCGGGGGCGCGTGGCTACACCTTC. Its translation is CASTPEAGARGYTF.

The rearrangement uses TRBV20-1 and TRBJ2-4, with 11 bases aligning to TRBD2. Losses at the gene ends were 1 base for V and 3 bases for J; bases not matched to a gene: 8. Germline CDR1 and CDR2: DFQATT and SNEGSKA (reference sequence). There are 17 residues in the CDR3. CDR3 sequence (DNA): TGCAGTGCTAGAGGGATAGCGGGGGGGCCGGGCAAAAACATTCAGTACTTC. It specifies CSARGIAGGPGKNIQYF.

The rearrangement links TRBV11-3 to TRBJ1-2; D perhaps matches TRBD1 (6 bases). The CDR3 is 18 residues long. Germline V gene sequence: CDR1 SGHNT, CDR2 YENEEA. V was shortened by 0 bases and J by 1 base, with 18 bases between the two germline ends. CDR3 DNA sequence: TGTGCCAGCAGCTTAGAAGGTCTGGGGGCGACTGATAACTATGGCTACACCTTC. This codes for CASSLEGLGATDNYGYTF. Drawing the rest from reference TRBV11-3 and TRBJ1-2, the complete variable domain is EAGVVQSPRYKIIEKKQPVAFWCNPISGHNTLYWYLQNLGQGPELLIRYENEEAVDDSQLPKDRFSAERLKGVDSTLKIQPAELGDSAVYLCASSLEGLGATDNYGYTFGSGTRLTVV.

As concerns this clonotype: The junction shows a germline mismatch at one end, possibly a read error. The rearrangement uses TRBV6-5 and TRBJ2-5, with 7 nucleotides matching TRBD2. The CDR3 has 15 residues. Germline V CDR1 and CDR2: MNHEY, SVGAGI. The CDR3 here is CTSSYWGGSQETQYF. The CDR3 DNA reads as TGTACCAGCAGTTACTGGGGGGGATCTCAAGAGACCCAGTACTTC.

The chain recombines TRBV5-1 with TRBJ2-4; TRBD1 aligns across 7 bases. There are 14 residues in the CDR3. Germline V CDR1 and CDR2: SGHRS, YFSETQ. With V trimmed by 3 bases and J by 6 bases, 6 bases remained unmatched. The CDR3 region is CASSSYDRVNIQYF. CDR3 bases: TGCGCCAGCAGCTCCTACGACAGGGTAAACATTCAGTACTTC.